The present entry profiles one TCR beta chain with its context. What it binds is unknown. Treatment defined: oral pan-JAK inhibitor, 5-10 mg twice daily. Peripheral blood, together with lesional scalp punch biopsies, was collected from alopecia areata patients. The data were obtained in a study of CD8+ T cells in alopecia areata. Study results and limitations: Scalp clonality dropped significantly under tofacitinib, as did expanded CD8+ top-100 clones.

Germline V gives CDR1 SGHTA, CDR2 FQGNSA. The V gene end was trimmed by 5 bases and the J gene end by 10 bases; junction bases not matched to a gene: 10. The CDR3 is 16 amino acids. Extracted RNA was reverse transcribed, and the resulting cDNA served as sequencing template. Generated by immunoSEQ multiplex PCR, the TCRdb table keeps only in-frame clones and is missing some. The repertoire holds about 190,000 clones, with 60% as singletons. The sample in question was CD4+ T cells sorted from blood, obtained at week 4, from a patient treated with tofacitinib. This sequence originates from a human donor with alopecia areata. This sequence joins TRBV7-2 and TRBJ2-1; 14 bases are shared with TRBD2. The chain's CDR3 is CASSIRLAGGATEQFF. CDR3 DNA: TGTGCCAGCAGCATCAGACTAGCGGGAGGGGCTACAGAGCAGTTCTTC.